This TCR beta chain was sequenced during a study of patients and donors after allogeneic stem cell transplantation. This CDR3 region has 14 residues. From germline, CDR1 is MNHNY and CDR2 SVGAGI (reference sequence). With 0 bases removed from V and 7 bases from J, the gap between germline ends came to 13 bases. TCRdb reanalysed the RT-PCR reads using MiXCR and keeps one entry per CDR3 protein. The table lists around 150,000 distinct CDR3 sequences, about two fifths of them singletons. This chain connects TRBV6-6 to TRBJ2-7; a possible D gene is TRBD2 (6 bases). This receptor was obtained from a human donor who was either an allogeneic HSCT recipient or a stem cell or donor lymphocyte infusion donor (not recorded which). It is not recorded whose cells these are; they may come from a transplant donor. Specimen: blood, either unsorted or a sorted T cell fraction (not recorded which). This CDR3 is CASSYSGSGEEQYV. Here the CDR3 DNA reads TGTGCCAGCAGTTACTCGGGGTCGGGGGAAGAGCAGTACGTC.